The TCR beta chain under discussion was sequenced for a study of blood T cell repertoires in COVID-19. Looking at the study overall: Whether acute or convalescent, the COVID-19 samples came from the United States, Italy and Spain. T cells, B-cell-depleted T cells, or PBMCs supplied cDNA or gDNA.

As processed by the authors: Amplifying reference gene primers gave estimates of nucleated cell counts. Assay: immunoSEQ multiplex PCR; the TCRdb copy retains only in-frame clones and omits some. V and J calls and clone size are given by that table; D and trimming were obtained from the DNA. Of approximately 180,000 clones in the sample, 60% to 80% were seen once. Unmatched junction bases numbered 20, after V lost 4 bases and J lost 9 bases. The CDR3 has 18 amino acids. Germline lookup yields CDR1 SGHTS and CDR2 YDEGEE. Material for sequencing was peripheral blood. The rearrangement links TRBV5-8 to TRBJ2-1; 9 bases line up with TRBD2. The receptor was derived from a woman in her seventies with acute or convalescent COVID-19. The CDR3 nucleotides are TGTGCCAGCAGCCTATGGTCCCAGCATAGCGGGAGAACGAGTGAGCAGTTCTTC. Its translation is CASSLWSQHSGRTSEQFF.